Listed below are T cell receptor beta chains from one sample, sequenced in a study of CD8 T cells in ankylosing spondylitis. TCRdb called the 5' RACE reads again in MiXCR, with one record for every CDR3 protein. The data contain about 250,000 distinct CDR3 sequences, roughly a quarter of them seen just once; the ten biggest clones take up around 0.64%. Sequencing was done on a sample of blood, either unsorted or a sorted T cell fraction (not recorded which). The receptors shown here come from a male donor with ankylosing spondylitis or in good health (not recorded which). Both conserved end residues are part of each CDR3. D genes are given only for firm matches. Not all rows give a size; the values are once, few, many and, for expanded clones, a class.

CDR3 DNA,CDR3 protein,CDR3 length,J gene,V gene,D gene,clone size
TGCGCCAGCAGCGAAGCAAGAGGGGAGACCCAGTACTTC,CASSEARGETQYF,13,TRBJ2-5,TRBV5-1,.,many
TGTGCCAGCAGCCCAGGGGTACAAGAGACCCAGTACTTC,CASSPGVQETQYF,13,TRBJ2-5,TRBV2,.,.
TGCAGTGCTAGAGATTGGACCCAACCCTACGAGCAGTACTTC,CSARDWTQPYEQYF,14,TRBJ2-7,TRBV20-1,.,few
TGTGCCAGCAGCTTGGCCATGGACCGATACTCCTACGAGCAGTACTTC,CASSLAMDRYSYEQYF,16,TRBJ2-7,TRBV5-5,.,few
TGCAGCGTTGAATCCTCCGAAAGGGGCACAGATACGCAGTATTTT,CSVESSERGTDTQYF,15,TRBJ2-3,TRBV29-1,.,.
TGCAGTGCTAGACGTCCGTTAGCGGGGAACGAGCAGTACTTC,CSARRPLAGNEQYF,14,TRBJ2-7,TRBV20-1,TRBD2,many
TGTGCCAGCAGTTTATTCCGGGGAATAGAGACCCAGTACTTC,CASSLFRGIETQYF,14,TRBJ2-5,TRBV12-3/TRBV12-4,.,.
TGTGCCAGCAGTTTTTGGGGCAGGAGCACTGAAGCTTTCTTT,CASSFWGRSTEAFF,14,TRBJ1-1,TRBV12-3/TRBV12-4,.,.
TGTGCCAGTAGTCCCAACAATCGGGTAGCGGGGGGAGACAATGAGCAGTTCTTC,CASSPNNRVAGGDNEQFF,18,TRBJ2-1,TRBV19,TRBD2,few
TGTGCCAGCACCGAGGTAACCTACACAGATACGCAGTATTTT,CASTEVTYTDTQYF,14,TRBJ2-3,TRBV7-3,.,.
TGTGCCTGGAGTCAAGACAGGTTCCAAGAGACCCAGTACTTC,CAWSQDRFQETQYF,14,TRBJ2-5,TRBV30,.,.
TGTGCCAGCAGCTTCTGGGGGAGGGAAGAGACCCAGTACTTC,CASSFWGREETQYF,14,TRBJ2-5,TRBV4-2,TRBD2,few
TGTGCCATCAGTGGGGCGGAGACCCAGTACTTC,CAISGAETQYF,11,TRBJ2-5,TRBV10-3,.,.
TGTGCCAGCAGCCGCCCCAGAGGGGTCGACACAGATACGCAGTATTTT,CASSRPRGVDTDTQYF,16,TRBJ2-3,TRBV6-1,.,many
TGTGCCAGCAGTACACAAACAGGCTCCTATGGCTACACCTTC,CASSTQTGSYGYTF,14,TRBJ1-2,TRBV6-1,.,once
TGTGCCAGCAGCTTAGGATACAGGGCTAATGAAAAACTGTTTTTT,CASSLGYRANEKLFF,15,TRBJ1-4,TRBV7-2,.,many
TGTGCCAGCAGTTTTAGTCTAGGGGGTGGTCAGGGGGCGTCTGAGCAGTTCTTC,CASSFSLGGGQGASEQFF,18,TRBJ2-1,TRBV28,TRBD1,.
TGCAGTGCTAGAGTGGCGGGGAGGACCAACAATGAGCAGTTCTTC,CSARVAGRTNNEQFF,15,TRBJ2-1,TRBV20-1,.,many
TGCAGCGTGGGGGATTTGAACACCGGGGAGCTGTTTTTT,CSVGDLNTGELFF,13,TRBJ2-2,TRBV29-1,.,many
TGCAGTGCTAGAGAGGCCCTCCCTGAGCAGTTCTTC,CSAREALPEQFF,12,TRBJ2-1,TRBV20-1,.,.
TGCAGCGTTTCGGGGCCCTGGCGGGGGGGCTACAATGAGCAGTTCTTC,CSVSGPWRGGYNEQFF,16,TRBJ2-1,TRBV29-1,TRBD2,.
TGTGCCAGCAGCTTAGAAGTTAGCGGGGGAGCTAGAGAGACCCAGTACTTC,CASSLEVSGGARETQYF,17,TRBJ2-5,TRBV7-6,TRBD2,.
TGTGCCAGCAGTTTATCTGGGGCGGGGGGACGGTTCTTC,CASSLSGAGGRFF,13,TRBJ2-1,TRBV27,TRBD2,.
TGCAGTGCTAGAGATCTACACGGACAGGGGGATGGAAACACCATATATTTT,CSARDLHGQGDGNTIYF,17,TRBJ1-3,TRBV20-1,TRBD1,few
TGTGCCAGCAGTTTTCCCCGGGCCTTTCTGCGGGGGGCAAAGACGGAGGGCAATGAGCAGTTCTTC,CASSFPRAFLRGAKTEGNEQFF,22,TRBJ2-1,TRBV28,TRBD2,many
TGTGCCACAGTGGGCGGAAAGGACACCGGGGAGCTGTTTTTT,CATVGGKDTGELFF,14,TRBJ2-2,TRBV10-3,.,.
TGCTCGCCGGCAGCCCCCACAGATACGCAGTATTTT,CSPAAPTDTQYF,12,TRBJ2-3,TRBV20-1,.,many